This TCR beta chain originates from a study of cytomegalovirus exposure and HLA in healthy donors. Study background: A later analysis reported the same platform for the roughly 120 validation repertoires and the roughly 670 first-cohort repertoires. Study-level results: The authors enumerated 180 or so TCR beta chains as linked to cytomegalovirus. As was reported, the classifier diagnosed cytomegalovirus status with high specificity and sensitivity.

Measured with immunoSEQ multiplex PCR; TCRdb has only the in-frame clones, and not every one. The sample contains tens of thousands of clones, more than 85% of which appear only once. This CDR3 spans 11 amino acids. The germline V gene has CDR1 SGHRS and CDR2 YFSETQ. On this clone: Its specificity is not known.

The chain carries TRBV5-1 and TRBJ1-3; maybe TRBD1 (5 bases). The TCR originated in a young man in good health and CMV-seronegative. Sequencing was performed on PBMCs. CDR3 sequence reads: CTMPRGDTIYF. CDR3 nucleotides: TGCACCATGCCCCGGGGGGACACCATATATTTT.